This TCR beta chain stems from a study of blood T cell repertoires in COVID-19. Turning to the study itself: COVID-19 samples, acute and convalescent, were from the United States, Italy and Spain.

The CDR3 covers 13 residues. CDR1 and CDR2 from the germline V gene are MNHEY and SVGAGI. V was clipped by 5 bases and J by 2 bases, with 10 bases between them. Source study methods: Counts of nucleated cells, estimated from reference gene primer amplification, were obtained. The protocol was immunoSEQ multiplex PCR, while the TCRdb copy is restricted to in-frame clones and leaves out a portion. D and trimming come from the DNA, and the V and J calls and clone size come from that table. The table shows 50,000 or so clones, with 90% occurring only once. Sequencing was performed on peripheral blood. This chain joins TRBV6-5 and TRBJ2-7; D uncertain. The clonotype was recovered from a man in his sixties with active COVID-19. CDR3 loop: CASSMTLTYEQYF. The CDR3 DNA reads as TGTGCCAGCAGTATGACATTGACCTACGAGCAGTACTTC.